This T cell receptor beta chain was recorded in a study of molecular identifiers for immune sequencing clone quantification (dated by TCRdb to 2016 to 2019). About the investigation overall: In a replicate experiment, RNA from roughly 21,000 or 96,000 naive CD8 T cells was split into five aliquots, four of which were sequenced. This methods study used CD8 T cells to benchmark TCR RNA copy counting and molecular-identifier clustering-based TCR repertoire sequencing (MIDCIRS).

The library relied on PCR. TCRdb lists the instrument as NextSeq 500. Bulk TCR libraries were made following a previously described method, with the TCR primers given in Table S5. Total RNA was purified with the Qiagen AllPrep DNA/RNA kit. Before analysis, reads from multiple sequencing runs of one library were combined. As for the authors' bioinformatics: Reads were retained only if an exact TCR constant sequence was present, and the retained reads were trimmed to 150 nt and grouped according to their 12-nt molecular barcodes. Reads in each barcode group were sub-clustered using a 15% Levenshtein threshold, and a quality-weighted consensus sequence was built for each RNA molecule. Non-functional sequences were discarded, and so were lower-count sequences lying one edit away from another sequence. Based on a fit of two negative binomial distributions, barcode sub-clusters having less than 20% of the maximum read count were discarded. TCRdb trimmed public reads at Q25 via fastp, called clones via MiXCR and kept in-frame beta chains. Rows matching on CDR3 protein sequence are summarized as one entry with the most common DNA and genes. Clone size and V and J calls follow TCRdb, not the original study. The sample has fewer than 350,000 distinct CDR3 sequences on record, roughly 24% of them singletons. The ten largest clones capture around 0.76% of the sample.

This clonotype was counted at least ten times. This clone's antigen is unknown. No base-level quality is on record; no much larger clone is a single base apart. Libraries of naive CD8 T cells were built from anywhere between about 19,000 and 1,100,000 sorted cells, with 10%, 30% or 50% of the purified RNA used. On a BD FACSAria II, naive CD8 T cells were FACS-sorted as CD8+CD4-CCR7+CD45RA+ and collected into RLT Plus buffer. Detection sensitivity was tested by spiking Jurkat RNA equal to about 10 TCR copies' worth into samples containing roughly 19,000-1,000,000 naive CD8 T cells. Enrichment of CD8 T cells was performed with RosetteSep CD8+ T Cell Enrichment Cocktail and Ficoll-Paque, after which ACK red cell lysis was carried out. Broad study findings and their caveats: Modeling estimated about 2.8 recovered TCR RNA copies per cell, compared with approximately 10 by digital PCR, which implies roughly 30% capture efficiency. Even against a background of some 1 million naive CD8 T cells, spiked-in Jurkat TCR RNA amounting to a single cell's worth was reported to be detectable. Without barcode sub-clustering, chimeric consensus sequences inflated TCR diversity; chimeras reached as high as 47%. In CMV-specific effector cells, clones with more than 20 RNA copies accounted for over 97% of molecules, whereas in naive cells such clones accounted for under 1%. Identical TCR molecules sharing a barcode could cause highly expanded clone sizes to be underestimated. Spiked-in Jurkat TCR RNA (about ten copies' worth), which is not part of the donor repertoire, was contained in the naive libraries.

CDR1 and CDR2 were assigned from the germline V gene as SGHRS and YFSETQ. Clipping removes 4 bases from V and 6 bases from J, with 16 as the unmatched junction base count. Measured from the cysteine to the phenylalanine, the CDR3 is 18 residues long. Kept here is only the CDR3 DNA, which spans 54 bases and is read in frame from base 1. Material: naive CD8+ T cells from blood, with Jurkat cell RNA spiked in. Read against the paper, the sample's cell subset or site label means: FACS-sorted CD8+CD4-CCR7+CD45RA+ naive T cells. This receptor was obtained from a human donor in good health. Some libraries in this study had Jurkat cell RNA spiked in. This sequence uses TRBV5-1 and TRBJ2-1; 10 bases in the junction line up with TRBD2. The sequence in DNA is TGCGCCAGCAGCCTGCGGGTAGCGGGGGGCTCCGTCGGCAATGAGCAGTTCTTC. Its coded protein is CASSLRVAGGSVGNEQFF.